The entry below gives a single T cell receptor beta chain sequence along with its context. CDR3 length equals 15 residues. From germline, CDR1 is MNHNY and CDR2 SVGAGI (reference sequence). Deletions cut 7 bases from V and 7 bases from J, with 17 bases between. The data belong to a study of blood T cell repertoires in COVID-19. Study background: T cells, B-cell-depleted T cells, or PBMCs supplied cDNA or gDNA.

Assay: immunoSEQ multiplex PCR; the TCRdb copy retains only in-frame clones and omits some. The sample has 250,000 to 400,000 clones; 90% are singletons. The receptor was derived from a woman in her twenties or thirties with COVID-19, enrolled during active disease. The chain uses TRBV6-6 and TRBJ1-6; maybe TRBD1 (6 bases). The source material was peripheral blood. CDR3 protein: CASTLTRTENSPLHF. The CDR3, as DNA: TGTGCCAGCACTCTGACCCGGACAGAGAATTCACCCCTCCACTTT.